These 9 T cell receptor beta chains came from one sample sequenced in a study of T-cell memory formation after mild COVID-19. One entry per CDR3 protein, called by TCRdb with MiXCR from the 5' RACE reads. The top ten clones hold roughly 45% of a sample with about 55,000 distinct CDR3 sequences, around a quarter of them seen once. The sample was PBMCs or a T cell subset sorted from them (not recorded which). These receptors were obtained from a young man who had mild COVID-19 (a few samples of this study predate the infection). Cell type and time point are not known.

CDR3 sequence: CASSFGGETQYF. The CDR3 bases are TGTGCCAGCAGCTTCGGCGGAGAGACCCAGTACTTC. The chain combines TRBV7-3 with TRBJ2-5; D is ambiguous. The V gene's germline CDR1 is SGHTA and CDR2 FQGTGA. The CDR3 extends over 12 amino acids. The V end was cut by 3 bases, the J end by 4 bases, with 6 bases between.

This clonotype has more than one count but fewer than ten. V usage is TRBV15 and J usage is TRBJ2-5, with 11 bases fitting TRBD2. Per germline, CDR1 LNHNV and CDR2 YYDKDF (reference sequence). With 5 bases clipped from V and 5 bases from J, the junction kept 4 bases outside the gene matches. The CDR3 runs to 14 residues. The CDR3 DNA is TGTGCCACCAGCGAGACTAGCGGGGCGGAGACCCAGTACTTC. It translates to CATSETSGAETQYF.

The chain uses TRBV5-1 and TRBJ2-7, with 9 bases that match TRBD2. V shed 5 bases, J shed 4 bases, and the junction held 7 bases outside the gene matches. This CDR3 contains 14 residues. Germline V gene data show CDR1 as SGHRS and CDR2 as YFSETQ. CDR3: CASSLLSGGYEQYV. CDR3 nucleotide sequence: TGCGCCAGCAGTCTGCTTAGCGGGGGTTACGAGCAGTACGTC.

CDR3 protein: CASSSGQGAFGDTQYF. Written as DNA, the CDR3 is TGTGCCAGCAGCTCCGGACAGGGGGCGTTCGGAGATACGCAGTATTTT. The chain links TRBV7-3 to TRBJ2-3; 11 positions match TRBD1. This CDR3 is built from 16 residues. Germline-derived CDR1 and CDR2 are SGHTA and FQGTGA. Trimming at V came to 4 bases and at J to 5 bases, leaving 8 bases not matched to a gene.

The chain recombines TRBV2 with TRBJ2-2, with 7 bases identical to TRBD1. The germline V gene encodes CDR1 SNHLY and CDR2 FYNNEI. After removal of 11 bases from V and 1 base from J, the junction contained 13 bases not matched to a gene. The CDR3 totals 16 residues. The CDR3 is CAGRNRDSQNTGELFF. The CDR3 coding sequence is TGTGCCGGCCGCAACCGGGACAGCCAGAACACCGGGGAGCTGTTTTTT. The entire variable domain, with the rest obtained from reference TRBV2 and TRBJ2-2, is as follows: EPEVTQTPSHQVTQMGQEVILRCVPISNHLYFYWYRQILGQKVEFLVSFYNNEISEKSEIFDDQFSVERPDGSNFTLKIRSTKLEDSAMYFCAGRNRDSQNTGELFFGEGSRLTVL.

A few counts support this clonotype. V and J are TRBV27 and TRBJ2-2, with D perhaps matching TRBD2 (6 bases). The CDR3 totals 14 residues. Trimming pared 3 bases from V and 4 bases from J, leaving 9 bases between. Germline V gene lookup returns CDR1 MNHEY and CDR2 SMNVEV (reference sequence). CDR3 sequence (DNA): TGTGCCAGCAGTTTTGGGGGGATCACCGGGGAGCTGTTTTTT. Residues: CASSFGGITGELFF.

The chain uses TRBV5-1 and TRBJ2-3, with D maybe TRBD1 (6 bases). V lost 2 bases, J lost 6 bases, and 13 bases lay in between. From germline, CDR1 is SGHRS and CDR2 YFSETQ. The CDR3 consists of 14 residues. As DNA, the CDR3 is TGCGCCAGCAGCTTAAGGGGGTCACAGGATACGCAGTATTTT. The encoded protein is CASSLRGSQDTQYF.

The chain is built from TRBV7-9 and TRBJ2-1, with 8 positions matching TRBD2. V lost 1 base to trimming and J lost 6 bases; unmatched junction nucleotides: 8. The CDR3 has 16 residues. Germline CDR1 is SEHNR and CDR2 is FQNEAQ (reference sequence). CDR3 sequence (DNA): TGTGCCAGCAGCTTAGGGCCCAGCGGGGGCCGCAATGAGCAGTTCTTC. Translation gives CASSLGPSGGRNEQFF.

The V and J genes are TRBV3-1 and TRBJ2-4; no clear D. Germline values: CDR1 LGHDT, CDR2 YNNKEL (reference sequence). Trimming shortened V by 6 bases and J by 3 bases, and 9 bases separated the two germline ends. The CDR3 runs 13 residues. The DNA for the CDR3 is TGTGCCAGCAGTCGGGCTAGCAAAAACATTCAGTACTTC. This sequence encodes CASSRASKNIQYF.